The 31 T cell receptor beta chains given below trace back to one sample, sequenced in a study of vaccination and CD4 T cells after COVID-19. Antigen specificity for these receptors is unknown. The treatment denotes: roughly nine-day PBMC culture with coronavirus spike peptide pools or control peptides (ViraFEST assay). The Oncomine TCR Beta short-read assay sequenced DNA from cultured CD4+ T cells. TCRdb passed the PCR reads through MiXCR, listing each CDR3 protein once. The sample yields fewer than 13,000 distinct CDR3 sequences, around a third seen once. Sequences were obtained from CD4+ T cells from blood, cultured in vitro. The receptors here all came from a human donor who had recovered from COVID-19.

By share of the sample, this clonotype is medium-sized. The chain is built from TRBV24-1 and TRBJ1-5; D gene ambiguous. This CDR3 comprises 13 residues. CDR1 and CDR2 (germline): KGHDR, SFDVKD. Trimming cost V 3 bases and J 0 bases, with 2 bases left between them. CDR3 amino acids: CATSDDSNQPQHF. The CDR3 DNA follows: TGTGCCACCAGTGATGATAGCAATCAGCCCCAGCATTTT.

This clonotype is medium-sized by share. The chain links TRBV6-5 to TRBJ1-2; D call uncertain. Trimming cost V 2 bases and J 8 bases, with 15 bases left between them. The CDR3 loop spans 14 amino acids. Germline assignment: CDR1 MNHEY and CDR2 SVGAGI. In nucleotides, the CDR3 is TGTGCCAGCAGTTACGGCGGAGCCCCCGTGGGCTACACCTTC. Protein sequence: CASSYGGAPVGYTF.

This CDR3 reads CASSQSSYLWSSYEQYF. In DNA, the CDR3 is TGCGCCAGCAGTCAATCCTCATATCTGTGGAGCTCCTACGAGCAGTACTTC. This chain links TRBV23-1 with TRBJ2-7, with D uncertain. TRBV23-1 is an ORF, with its function uncertain. V lost 0 bases, J lost 0 bases, and 15 bases lay in between. The CDR3 loop spans 17 amino acids.

Here the CDR3 DNA reads TGTGCCAGCAGCCGCGGGGGCTCCTCGGGGGAGCAGTACTTC. Translating it yields CASSRGGSSGEQYF. The chain combines TRBV9 with TRBJ2-7, with a possible D match to TRBD2 (7 bases). Germline-derived CDR1 and CDR2 are SGDLS and YYNGEE. The CDR3 extends over 14 amino acids. Trimming shortened V by 4 bases and J by 7 bases, and 18 bases separated the two germline ends.

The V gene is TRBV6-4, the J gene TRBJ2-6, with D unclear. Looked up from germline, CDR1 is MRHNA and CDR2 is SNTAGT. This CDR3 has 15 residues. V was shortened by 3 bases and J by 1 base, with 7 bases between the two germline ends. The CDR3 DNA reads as TGTGCCAGCAGTGATGGGGAATCTGGGGCCAACGTCCTGACTTTC. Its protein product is CASSDGESGANVLTF.

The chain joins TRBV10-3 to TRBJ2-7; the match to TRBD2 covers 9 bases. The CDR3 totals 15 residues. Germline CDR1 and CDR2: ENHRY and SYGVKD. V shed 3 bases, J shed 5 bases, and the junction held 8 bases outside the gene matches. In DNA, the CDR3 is TGTGCCATCAGTGATACCCTAGCGGGGAAGGACGAGCAGTACTTC. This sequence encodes CAISDTLAGKDEQYF.

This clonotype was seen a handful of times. CDR3 in amino acids: CSARDGRVSSYEQYF. The CDR3 nucleotides read TGCAGTGCTAGAGATGGGCGGGTTAGCTCCTACGAGCAGTACTTC. V is TRBV20-1 and J is TRBJ2-7, with a possible D match to TRBD2 (5 bases). Trimming left V 0 bases short and J 0 bases short, with 12 bases between. CDR3 size: 15 residues. Germline CDR1 and CDR2: DFQATT and SNEGSKA (reference sequence).

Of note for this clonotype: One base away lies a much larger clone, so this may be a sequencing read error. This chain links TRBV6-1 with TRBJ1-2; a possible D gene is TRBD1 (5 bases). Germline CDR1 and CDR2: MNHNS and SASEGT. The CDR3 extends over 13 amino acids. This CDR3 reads CASRRDGNCGYTF. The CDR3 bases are TGTGCCAGCAGACGGGACGGGAACTGTGGCTACACCTTC.

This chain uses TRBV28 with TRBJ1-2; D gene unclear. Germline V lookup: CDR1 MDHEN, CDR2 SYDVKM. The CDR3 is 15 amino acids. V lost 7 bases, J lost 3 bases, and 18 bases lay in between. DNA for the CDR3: TGTGCCAGCACCACCGGGAGCTTAAATGACTATGGCTACACCTTC. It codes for CASTTGSLNDYGYTF.

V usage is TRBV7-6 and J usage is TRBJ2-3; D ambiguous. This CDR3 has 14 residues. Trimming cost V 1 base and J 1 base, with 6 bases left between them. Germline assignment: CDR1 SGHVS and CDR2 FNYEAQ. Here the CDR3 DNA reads TGTGCCAGCAGCTTAGAAGGTGGCACAGATACGCAGTATTTT. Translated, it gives CASSLEGGTDTQYF. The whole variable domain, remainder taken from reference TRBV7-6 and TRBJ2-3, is GAGVSQSPRYKVTKRGQDVALRCDPISGHVSLYWYRQALGQGPEFLTYFNYEAQQDKSGLPNDRFSAERPEGSISTLTIQRTEQRDSAMYRCASSLEGGTDTQYFGPGTRLTVL.

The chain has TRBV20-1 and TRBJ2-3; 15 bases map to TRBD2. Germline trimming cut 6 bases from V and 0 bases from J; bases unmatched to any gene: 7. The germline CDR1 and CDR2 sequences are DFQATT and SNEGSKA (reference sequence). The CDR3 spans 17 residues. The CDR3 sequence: CSADPGTSGRSTDTQYF. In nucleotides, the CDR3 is TGCAGTGCAGACCCCGGGACTAGCGGGAGGAGCACAGATACGCAGTATTTT.

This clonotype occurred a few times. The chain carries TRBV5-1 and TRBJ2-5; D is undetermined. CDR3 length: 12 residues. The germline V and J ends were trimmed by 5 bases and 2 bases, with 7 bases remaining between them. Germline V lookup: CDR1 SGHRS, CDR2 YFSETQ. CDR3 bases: TGCGCCAGCAGTCCAAATCAAGAGACCCAGTACTTC. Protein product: CASSPNQETQYF.

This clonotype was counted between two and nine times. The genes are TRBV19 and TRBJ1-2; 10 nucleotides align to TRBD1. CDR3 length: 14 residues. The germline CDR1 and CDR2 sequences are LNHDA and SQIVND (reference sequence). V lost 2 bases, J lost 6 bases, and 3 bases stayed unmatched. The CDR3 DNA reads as TGTGCCAGTAGTATATGGGACAGGGGCCATGGCTACACCTTC. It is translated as CASSIWDRGHGYTF.

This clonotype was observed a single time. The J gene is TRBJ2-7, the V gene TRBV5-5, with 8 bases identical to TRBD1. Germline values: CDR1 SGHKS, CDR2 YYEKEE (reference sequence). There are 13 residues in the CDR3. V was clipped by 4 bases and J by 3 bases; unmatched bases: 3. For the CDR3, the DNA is TGTGCCAGCAGCCGGACAGGGAGCTACGAGCAGTACTTC. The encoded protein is CASSRTGSYEQYF. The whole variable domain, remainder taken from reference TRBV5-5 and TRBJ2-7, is DAGVTQSPTHLIKTRGQQVTLRCSPISGHKSVSWYQQVLGQGPQFIFQYYEKEERGRGNFPDRFSARQFPNYSSELNVNALLLGDSALYLCASSRTGSYEQYFGPGTRLTVT.

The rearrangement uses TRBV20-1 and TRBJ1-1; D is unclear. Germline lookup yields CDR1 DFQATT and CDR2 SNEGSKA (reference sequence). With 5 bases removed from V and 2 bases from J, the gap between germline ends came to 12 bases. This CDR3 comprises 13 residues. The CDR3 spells CSAGSRVNTEAFF. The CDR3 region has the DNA TGCAGTGCTGGCTCCAGAGTAAACACTGAAGCTTTCTTT.

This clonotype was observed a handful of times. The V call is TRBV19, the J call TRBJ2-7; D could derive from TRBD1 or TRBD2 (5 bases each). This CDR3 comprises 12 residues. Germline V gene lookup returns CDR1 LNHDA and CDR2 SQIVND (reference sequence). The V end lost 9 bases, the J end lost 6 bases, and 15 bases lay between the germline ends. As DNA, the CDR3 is TGTGCCAGCTCGAGGGGTGGCGGCGAGCAGTACTTC. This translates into CASSRGGGEQYF.

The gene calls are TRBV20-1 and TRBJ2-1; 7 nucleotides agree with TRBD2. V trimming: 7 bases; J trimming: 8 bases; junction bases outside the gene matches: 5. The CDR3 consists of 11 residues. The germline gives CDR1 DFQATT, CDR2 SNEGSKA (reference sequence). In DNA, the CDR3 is TGCAGTGGAGTAGCGGGTGATGAGCAGTTCTTC. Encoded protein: CSGVAGDEQFF.

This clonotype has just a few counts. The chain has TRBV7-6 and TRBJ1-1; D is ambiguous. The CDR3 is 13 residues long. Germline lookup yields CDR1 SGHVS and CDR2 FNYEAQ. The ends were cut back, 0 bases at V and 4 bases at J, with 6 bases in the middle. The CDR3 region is CASSLAAGTEAFF. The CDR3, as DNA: TGTGCCAGCAGCTTAGCGGCGGGCACTGAAGCTTTCTTT.

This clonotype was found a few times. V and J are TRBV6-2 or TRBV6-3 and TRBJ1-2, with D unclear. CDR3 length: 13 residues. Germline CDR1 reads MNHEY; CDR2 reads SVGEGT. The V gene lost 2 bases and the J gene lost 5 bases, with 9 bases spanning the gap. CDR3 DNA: TGTGCCAGCAGTTACGGGCGGCTTTATGGCTACACCTTC. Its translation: CASSYGRLYGYTF.

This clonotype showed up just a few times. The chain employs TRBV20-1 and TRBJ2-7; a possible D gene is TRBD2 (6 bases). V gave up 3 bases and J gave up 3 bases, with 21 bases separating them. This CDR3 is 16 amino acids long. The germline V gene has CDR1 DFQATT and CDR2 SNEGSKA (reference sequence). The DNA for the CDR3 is TGCAGTGCTAGGGACCCTGGAGGGGAAGCTAGCTACGAGCAGTACTTC. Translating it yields CSARDPGGEASYEQYF.

The CDR3 region is CASSADRGNSPLHF. Here the CDR3 DNA reads TGTGCCAGCAGCGCGGACAGGGGAAATTCACCCCTCCACTTT. The chain links TRBV5-4 to TRBJ1-6, with 9 bases lining up with TRBD1. This CDR3 is 14 amino acids long. The J segment lost 7 bases and the V segment lost 4 bases, leaving 3 bases of the junction unmatched. The germline CDR1 and CDR2 sequences are SGHNT and YYREEE (reference sequence). Filled out from reference TRBV5-4 and TRBJ1-6, the complete variable domain reads ETGVTQSPTHLIKTRGQQVTLRCSSQSGHNTVSWYQQALGQGPQFIFQYYREEENGRGNFPPRFSGLQFPNYSSELNVNALELDDSALYLCASSADRGNSPLHFGNGTRLTVT.

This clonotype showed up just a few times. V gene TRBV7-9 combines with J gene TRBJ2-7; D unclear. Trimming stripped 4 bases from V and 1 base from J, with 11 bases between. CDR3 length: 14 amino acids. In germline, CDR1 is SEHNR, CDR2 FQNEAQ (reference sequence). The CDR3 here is CASSSTGSSYEQYF. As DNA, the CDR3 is TGTGCCAGCAGCTCCACCGGGTCTTCCTACGAGCAGTACTTC.

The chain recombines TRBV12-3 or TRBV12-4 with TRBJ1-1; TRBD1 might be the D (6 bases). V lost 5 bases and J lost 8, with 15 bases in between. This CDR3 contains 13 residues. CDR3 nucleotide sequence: TGTGCCAGCAGTGGACAGTTGGAGAACGAAGCTTTCTTT. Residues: CASSGQLENEAFF.

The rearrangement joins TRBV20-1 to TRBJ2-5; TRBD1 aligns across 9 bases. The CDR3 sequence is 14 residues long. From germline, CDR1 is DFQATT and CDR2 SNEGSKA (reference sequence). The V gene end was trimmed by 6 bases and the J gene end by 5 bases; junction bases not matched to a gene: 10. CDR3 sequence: CSANTGGSGETQYF. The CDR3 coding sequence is TGCAGTGCCAACACAGGGGGCTCTGGGGAGACCCAGTACTTC.

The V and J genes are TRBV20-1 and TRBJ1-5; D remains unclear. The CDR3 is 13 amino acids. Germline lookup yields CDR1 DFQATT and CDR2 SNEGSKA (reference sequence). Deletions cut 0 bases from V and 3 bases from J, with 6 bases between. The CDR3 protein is CSAREDANQPQHF. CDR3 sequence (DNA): TGCAGTGCTAGAGAAGACGCCAATCAGCCCCAGCATTTT.

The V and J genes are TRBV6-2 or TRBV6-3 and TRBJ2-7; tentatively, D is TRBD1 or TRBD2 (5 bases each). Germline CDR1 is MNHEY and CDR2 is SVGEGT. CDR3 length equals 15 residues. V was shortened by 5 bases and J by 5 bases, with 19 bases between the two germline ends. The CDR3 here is CASSTWDGEKHEQYF. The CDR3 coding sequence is TGTGCCAGCAGTACCTGGGACGGAGAAAAGCACGAGCAGTACTTC.

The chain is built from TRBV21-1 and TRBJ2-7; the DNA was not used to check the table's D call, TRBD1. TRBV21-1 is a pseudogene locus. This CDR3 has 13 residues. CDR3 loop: CASSSPTGIEQYF. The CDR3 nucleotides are TGTGCCAGCAGCTCCCCGACAGGGATCGAGCAGTACTTC.

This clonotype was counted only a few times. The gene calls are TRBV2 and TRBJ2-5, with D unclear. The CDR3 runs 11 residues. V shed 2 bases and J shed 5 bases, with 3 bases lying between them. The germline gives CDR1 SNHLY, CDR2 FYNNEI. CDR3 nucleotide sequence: TGTGCCAGCAGTGAACGCGAGACCCAGTACTTC. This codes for CASSERETQYF.

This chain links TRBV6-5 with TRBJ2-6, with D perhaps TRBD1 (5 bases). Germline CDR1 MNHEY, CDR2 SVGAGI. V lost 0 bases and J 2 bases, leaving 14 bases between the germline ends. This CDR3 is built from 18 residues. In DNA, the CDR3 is TGTGCCAGCAGTTACTCGGTCGCAGGGATCCCTGGGGCCAACGTCCTGACTTTC. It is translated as CASSYSVAGIPGANVLTF.

CDR3 nucleotide sequence: TGTGCCATCAGTGACCCGACAGCCTCTGGGGCCAACGTCCTGACTTTC. Amino acids: CAISDPTASGANVLTF. V and J are TRBV10-3 and TRBJ2-6, with D possibly being TRBD1 (5 bases). Germline CDR1 is ENHRY and CDR2 is SYGVKD. The CDR3 has 16 residues. The ends were cut back, 3 bases at V and 0 bases at J, with 9 bases in the middle.

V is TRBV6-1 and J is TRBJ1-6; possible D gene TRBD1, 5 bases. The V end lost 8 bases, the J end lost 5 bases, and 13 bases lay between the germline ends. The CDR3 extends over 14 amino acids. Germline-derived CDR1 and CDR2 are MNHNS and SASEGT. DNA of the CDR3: TGTGCCAGCCAGGGAAGACCCAATAATTCACCCCTCCACTTT. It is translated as CASQGRPNNSPLHF.